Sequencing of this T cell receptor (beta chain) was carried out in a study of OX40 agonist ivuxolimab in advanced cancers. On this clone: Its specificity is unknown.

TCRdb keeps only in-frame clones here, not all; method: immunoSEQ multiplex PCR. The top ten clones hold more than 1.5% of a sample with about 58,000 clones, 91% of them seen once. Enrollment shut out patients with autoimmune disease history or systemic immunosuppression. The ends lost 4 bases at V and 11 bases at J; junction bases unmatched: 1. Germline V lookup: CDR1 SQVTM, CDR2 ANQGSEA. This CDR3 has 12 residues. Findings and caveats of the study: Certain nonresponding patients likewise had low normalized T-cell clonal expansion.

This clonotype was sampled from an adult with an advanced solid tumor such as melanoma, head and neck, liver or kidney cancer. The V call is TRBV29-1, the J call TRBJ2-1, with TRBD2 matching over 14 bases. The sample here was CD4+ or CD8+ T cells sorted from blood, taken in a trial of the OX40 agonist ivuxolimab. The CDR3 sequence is CSVGTSGGQQFF. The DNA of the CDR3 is TGCAGCGTTGGGACTAGCGGGGGGCAGCAGTTCTTC.